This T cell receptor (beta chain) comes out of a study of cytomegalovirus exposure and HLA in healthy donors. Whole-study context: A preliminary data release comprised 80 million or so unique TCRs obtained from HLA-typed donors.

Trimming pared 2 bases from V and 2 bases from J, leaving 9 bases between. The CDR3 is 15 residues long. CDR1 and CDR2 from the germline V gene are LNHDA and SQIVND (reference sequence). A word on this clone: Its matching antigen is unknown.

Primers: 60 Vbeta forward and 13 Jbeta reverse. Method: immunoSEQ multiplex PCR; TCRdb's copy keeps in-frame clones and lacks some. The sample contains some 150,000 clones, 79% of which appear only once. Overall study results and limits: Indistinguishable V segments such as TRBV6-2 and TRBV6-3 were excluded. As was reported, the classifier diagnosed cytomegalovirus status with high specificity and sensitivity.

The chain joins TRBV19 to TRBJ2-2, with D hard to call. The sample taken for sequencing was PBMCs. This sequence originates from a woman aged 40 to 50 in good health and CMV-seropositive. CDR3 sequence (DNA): TGTGCCAGTAGTATACTATACTCCAACACCGGGGAGCTGTTTTTT. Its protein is CASSILYSNTGELFF.